These T cell receptor beta chains were read from a single sample in a study of T cells in Graves' hyperthyroidism and ophthalmopathy. TCRdb itself ran the multiplex PCR reads through MiXCR, one entry per CDR3 protein. The data hold fewer than 700,000 distinct CDR3 sequences, with under 20% observed a single time. The sequenced material came from blood. These receptors originate from a woman aged 25 to 45 with Graves' hyperthyroidism. Each CDR3 is given with its conserved first and last residue. The D gene is left open where the match is weak. A clone size is listed for some rows: how often the clone was seen (once, few, many), or a class if it is expanded.

J: TRBJ2-7; V: TRBV13; size: many; D: TRBD1; CDR3: CASSVDRGTYEQYF; DNA: TGTGCCAGCAGCGTTGACAGGGGAACCTACGAGCAGTACTTC
J: TRBJ2-7; V: TRBV28; size: few; D: TRBD2; CDR3: CASSSLSRASGRMGEQYF; DNA: TGTGCCAGCAGTTCTCTTTCGCGGGCTAGCGGGAGAATGGGTGAGCAGTACTTC
J: TRBJ2-2; V: TRBV28; size: -; D: -; CDR3: CASPQPNTGGLFF; DNA: TGTGCCAGCCCACAACCGAACACCGGGGGGCTGTTTTTT
J: TRBJ2-1; V: TRBV27; size: many; D: -; CDR3: CASSLMAWTSSNEQFF; DNA: TGTGCCAGCAGTTTAATGGCATGGACTTCCTCCAATGAGCAGTTCTTC
J: TRBJ2-1; V: TRBV27; size: many; D: -; CDR3: CASSFRGWGNEQFF; DNA: TGTGCCAGCAGTTTTCGGGGATGGGGCAATGAGCAGTTCTTC
J: TRBJ2-2; V: TRBV30; size: -; D: TRBD2; CDR3: CACPAGGRNTGELFF; DNA: TGTGCCTGTCCTGCGGGAGGGAGAAACACCGGGGAGCTGTTTTTT
J: TRBJ2-3; V: TRBV7-2; size: -; D: TRBD2; CDR3: CASSLGTSGSLTDTQYF; DNA: TGTGCCAGCAGCCTTGGGACTAGCGGGAGCCTCACAGATACGCAGTATTTT
J: TRBJ1-1; V: TRBV28; size: many; D: TRBD1; CDR3: CASSLTRGTGMNTEAFF; DNA: TGTGCCAGCAGTTTAACAAGGGGGACAGGGATGAACACTGAAGCTTTCTTT
J: TRBJ1-4; V: TRBV30; size: -; D: TRBD1; CDR3: CAWGQGRERKLFF; DNA: TGTGCCTGGGGACAGGGGAGGGAGAGAAAACTGTTTTTT
J: TRBJ1-2; V: TRBV18; size: -; D: -; CDR3: CASSHPVGLHRGYTF; DNA: TGTGCCAGCTCACATCCGGTGGGACTTCATCGGGGCTACACCTTC
J: TRBJ1-1; V: TRBV5-6; size: -; D: -; CDR3: CASSLGFEAFF; DNA: TGTGCCAGCAGCTTGGGGTTTGAAGCTTTCTTT
J: TRBJ1-1; V: TRBV28; size: many; D: -; CDR3: CASLVPNTEAFF; DNA: TGTGCCAGCTTAGTCCCGAACACTGAAGCTTTCTTT
J: TRBJ2-5; V: TRBV20-1; size: many; D: -; CDR3: CSARDPGMGTQETQYF; DNA: TGCAGTGCTAGAGATCCGGGTATGGGGACCCAAGAGACCCAGTACTTC
J: TRBJ2-7; V: TRBV6-1; size: many; D: TRBD2; CDR3: CASSDPRTSIAYEQYF; DNA: TGTGCCAGCAGTGACCCTAGGACTAGTATCGCCTACGAGCAGTACTTC